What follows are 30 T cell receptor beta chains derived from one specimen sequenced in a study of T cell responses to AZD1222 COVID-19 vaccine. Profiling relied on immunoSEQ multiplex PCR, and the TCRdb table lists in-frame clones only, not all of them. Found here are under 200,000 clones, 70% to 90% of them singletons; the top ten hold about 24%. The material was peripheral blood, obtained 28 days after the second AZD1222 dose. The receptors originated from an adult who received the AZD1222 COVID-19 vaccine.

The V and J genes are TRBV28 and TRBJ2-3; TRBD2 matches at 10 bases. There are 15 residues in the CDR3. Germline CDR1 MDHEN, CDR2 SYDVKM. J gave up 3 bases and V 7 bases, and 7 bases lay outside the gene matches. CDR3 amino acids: CASTPLAGDTDTQYF. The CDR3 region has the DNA TGTGCCAGCACCCCCCTAGCGGGAGATACAGATACGCAGTATTTT.

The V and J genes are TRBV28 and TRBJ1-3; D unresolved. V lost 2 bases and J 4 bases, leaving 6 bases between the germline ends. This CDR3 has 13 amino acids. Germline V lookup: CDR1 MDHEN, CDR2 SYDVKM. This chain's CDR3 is CASSLGRGNTIYF. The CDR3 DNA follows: TGTGCCAGCAGTTTAGGCAGGGGAAACACCATATATTTT.

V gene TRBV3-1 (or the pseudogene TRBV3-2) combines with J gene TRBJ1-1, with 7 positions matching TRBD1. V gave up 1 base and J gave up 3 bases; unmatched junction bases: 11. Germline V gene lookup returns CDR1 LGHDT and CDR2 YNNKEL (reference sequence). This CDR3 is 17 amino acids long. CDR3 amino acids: CASSQGGQGVRYTEAFF. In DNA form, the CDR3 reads TGTGCCAGCAGCCAAGGAGGGCAGGGGGTTAGGTACACTGAAGCTTTCTTT.

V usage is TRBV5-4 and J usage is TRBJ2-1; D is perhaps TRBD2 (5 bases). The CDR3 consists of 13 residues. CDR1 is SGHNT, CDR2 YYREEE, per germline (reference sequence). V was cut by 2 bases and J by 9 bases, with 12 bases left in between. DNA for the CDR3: TGTGCCAGCAGCTTACTAGGTTTCGGTGAGCAGTTCTTC. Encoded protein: CASSLLGFGEQFF.

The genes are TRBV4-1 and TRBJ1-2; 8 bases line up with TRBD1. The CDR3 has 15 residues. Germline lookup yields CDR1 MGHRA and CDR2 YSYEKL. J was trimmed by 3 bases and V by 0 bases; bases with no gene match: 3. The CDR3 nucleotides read TGCGCCAGCAGCCAAGAGGACAGGGTAGACTATGGCTACACCTTC. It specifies CASSQEDRVDYGYTF.

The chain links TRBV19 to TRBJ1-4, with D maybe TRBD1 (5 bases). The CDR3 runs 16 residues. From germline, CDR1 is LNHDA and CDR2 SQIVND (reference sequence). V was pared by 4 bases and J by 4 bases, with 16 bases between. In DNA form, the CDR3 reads TGTGCCAGTAGTACATCCTCGAGAGGGGTTAATGAAAAACTGTTTTTT. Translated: CASSTSSRGVNEKLFF. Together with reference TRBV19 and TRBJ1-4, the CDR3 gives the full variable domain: DGGITQSPKYLFRKEGQNVTLSCEQNLNHDAMYWYRQDPGQGLRLIYYSQIVNDFQKGDIAEGYSVSREKKESFPLTVTSAQKNPTAFYLCASSTSSRGVNEKLFFGSGTQLSVL.

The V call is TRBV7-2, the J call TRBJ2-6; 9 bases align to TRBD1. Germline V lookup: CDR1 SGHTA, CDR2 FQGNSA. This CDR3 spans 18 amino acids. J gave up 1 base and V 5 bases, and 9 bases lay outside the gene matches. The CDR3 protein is CASSPWTGVVSGANVLTF. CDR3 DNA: TGTGCCAGCAGCCCATGGACAGGGGTGGTTTCTGGGGCCAACGTCCTGACTTTC.

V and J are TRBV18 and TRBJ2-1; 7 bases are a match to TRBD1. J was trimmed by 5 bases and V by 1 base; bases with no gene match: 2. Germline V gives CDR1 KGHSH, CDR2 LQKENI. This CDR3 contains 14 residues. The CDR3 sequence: CASSPRQGNNEQFF. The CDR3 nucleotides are TGTGCCAGCTCACCACGACAGGGAAACAATGAGCAGTTCTTC.

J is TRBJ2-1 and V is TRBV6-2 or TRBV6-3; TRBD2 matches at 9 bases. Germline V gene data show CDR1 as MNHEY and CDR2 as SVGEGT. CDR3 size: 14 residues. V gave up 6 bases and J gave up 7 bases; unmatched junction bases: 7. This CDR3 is CASRPSGISNEQFF. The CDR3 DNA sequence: TGTGCCAGCAGACCTAGCGGGATAAGTAATGAGCAGTTCTTC.

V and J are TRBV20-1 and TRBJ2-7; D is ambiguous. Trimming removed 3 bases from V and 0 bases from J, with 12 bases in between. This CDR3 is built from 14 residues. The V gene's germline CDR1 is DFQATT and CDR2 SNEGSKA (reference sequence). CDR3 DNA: TGCAGTGCTAGTTGGGCAGGAAGCTCCTACGAGCAGTACTTC. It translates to CSASWAGSSYEQYF.

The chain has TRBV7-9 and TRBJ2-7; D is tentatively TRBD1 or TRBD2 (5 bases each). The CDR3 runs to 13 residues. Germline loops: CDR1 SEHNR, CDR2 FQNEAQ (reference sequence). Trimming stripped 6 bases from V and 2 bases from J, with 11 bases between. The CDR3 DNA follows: TGTGCCAGCAGTTTGGGGGTAACCTACGAGCAGTACTTC. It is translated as CASSLGVTYEQYF. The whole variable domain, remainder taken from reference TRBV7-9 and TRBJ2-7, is DTGVSQNPRHKITKRGQNVTFRCDPISEHNRLYWYRQTLGQGPEFLTYFQNEAQLEKSRLLSDRFSAERPKGSFSTLEIQRTEQGDSAMYLCASSLGVTYEQYFGPGTRLTVT.

CDR3 loop: CASSPGTSGIRPYEQYF. CDR3 DNA: TGTGCCAGCAGCCCTGGGACTAGCGGGATACGGCCCTACGAGCAGTACTTC. The chain couples TRBV5-4 to TRBJ2-7; 13 nucleotides align to TRBD2. Germline values: CDR1 SGHNT, CDR2 YYREEE (reference sequence). V was pared by 4 bases and J by 2 bases, with 9 bases of the junction left unmatched. CDR3 length: 17 residues.

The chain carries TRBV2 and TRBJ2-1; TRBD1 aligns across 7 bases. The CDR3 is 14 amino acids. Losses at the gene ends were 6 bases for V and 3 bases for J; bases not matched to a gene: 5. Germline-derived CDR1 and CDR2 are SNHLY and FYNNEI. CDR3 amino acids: CASSLTGIYNEQFF. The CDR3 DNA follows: TGTGCCAGCAGCCTGACAGGGATCTACAATGAGCAGTTCTTC.

Here the CDR3 DNA reads TGTGCCAGCAGCTTGCTTCAGGGCCACGAGCAGTACTTC. It yields the protein CASSLLQGHEQYF. The chain links TRBV7-9 to TRBJ2-7, with a possible D match to TRBD1 (5 bases). Germline CDR1 is SEHNR and CDR2 is FQNEAQ (reference sequence). Trimming left V 3 bases short and J 5 bases short, with 11 bases between. This CDR3 spans 13 amino acids.

The CDR3 sequence is CASSPSGVYEQYF. Here the CDR3 DNA reads TGTGCCAGCAGCCCAAGTGGGGTCTACGAGCAGTACTTC. J is TRBJ2-7 and V is TRBV14; D call uncertain. The CDR3 is 13 residues long. In germline, CDR1 is SGHDN, CDR2 FVKESK. The V gene lost 4 bases and the J gene lost 3 bases, with 10 bases spanning the gap. The full variable domain, in which reference TRBV14 and TRBJ2-7 provide the parts outside the CDR3, is EAGVTQFPSHSVIEKGQTVTLRCDPISGHDNLYWYRRVMGKEIKFLLHFVKESKQDESGMPNNRFLAERTGGTYSTLKVQPAELEDSGVYFCASSPSGVYEQYFGPGTRLTVT.

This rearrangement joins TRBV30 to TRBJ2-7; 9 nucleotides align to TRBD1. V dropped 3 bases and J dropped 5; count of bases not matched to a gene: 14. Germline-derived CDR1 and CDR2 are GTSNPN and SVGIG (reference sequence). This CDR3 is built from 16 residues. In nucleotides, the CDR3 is TGTGCCTGGAGCATGAAATTGGGACAGGGTACCCACGAGCAGTACTTC. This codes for CAWSMKLGQGTHEQYF.

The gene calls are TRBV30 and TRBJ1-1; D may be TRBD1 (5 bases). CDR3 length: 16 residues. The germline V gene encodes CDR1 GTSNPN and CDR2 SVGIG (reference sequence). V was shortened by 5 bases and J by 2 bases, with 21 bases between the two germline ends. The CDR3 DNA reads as TGTGCCTGGTTAAGTAACCGGGACGGAGCAAACACTGAAGCTTTCTTT. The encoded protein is CAWLSNRDGANTEAFF.

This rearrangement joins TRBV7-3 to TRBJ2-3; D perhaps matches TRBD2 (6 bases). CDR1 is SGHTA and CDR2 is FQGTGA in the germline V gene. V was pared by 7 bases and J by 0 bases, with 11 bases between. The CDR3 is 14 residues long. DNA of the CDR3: TGTGCCAGCAACCGACTAGAAAGCACAGATACGCAGTATTTT. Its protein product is CASNRLESTDTQYF.

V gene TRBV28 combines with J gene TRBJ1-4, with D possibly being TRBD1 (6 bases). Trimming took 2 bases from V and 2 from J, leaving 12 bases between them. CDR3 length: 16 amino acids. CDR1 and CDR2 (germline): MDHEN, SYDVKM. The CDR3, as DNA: TGTGCCAGCAGTTTAGGTCTGGGGGGCACTAATGAAAAACTGTTTTTT. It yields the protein CASSLGLGGTNEKLFF. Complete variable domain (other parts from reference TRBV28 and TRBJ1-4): DVKVTQSSRYLVKRTGEKVFLECVQDMDHENMFWYRQDPGLGLRLIYFSYDVKMKEKGDIPEGYSVSREKKERFSLILESASTNQTSMYLCASSLGLGGTNEKLFFGSGTQLSVL.

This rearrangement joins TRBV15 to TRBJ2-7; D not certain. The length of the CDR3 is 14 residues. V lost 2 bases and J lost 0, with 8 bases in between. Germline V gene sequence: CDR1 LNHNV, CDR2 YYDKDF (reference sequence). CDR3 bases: TGTGCCACCAGCAGAAGGACGAACTCCTACGAGCAGTACTTC. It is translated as CATSRRTNSYEQYF.

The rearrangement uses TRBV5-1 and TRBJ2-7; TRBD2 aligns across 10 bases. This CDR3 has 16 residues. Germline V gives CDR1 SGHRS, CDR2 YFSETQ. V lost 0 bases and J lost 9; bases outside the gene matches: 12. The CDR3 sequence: CASSLVRAGGSHGQYF. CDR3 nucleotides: TGCGCCAGCAGCTTGGTCCGAGCGGGAGGGTCTCATGGGCAGTACTTC. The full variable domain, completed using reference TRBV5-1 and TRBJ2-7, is KAGVTQTPRYLIKTRGQQVTLSCSPISGHRSVSWYQQTPGQGLQFLFEYFSETQRNKGNFPGRFSGRQFSNSRSEMNVSTLELGDSALYLCASSLVRAGGSHGQYFGPGTRLTVT.

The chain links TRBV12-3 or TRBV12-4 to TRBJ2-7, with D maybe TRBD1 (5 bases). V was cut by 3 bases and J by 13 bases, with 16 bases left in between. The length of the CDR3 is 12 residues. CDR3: CASSFEGAPLYF. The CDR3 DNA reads TGTGCCAGCAGTTTTGAAGGGGCTCCCCTCTACTTC.

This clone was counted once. CDR3 protein: CASRGHRDTGELFF. CDR3 bases: TGTGCCAGTAGGGGACACAGGGATACCGGGGAGCTGTTTTTT. The V call is TRBV19, the J call TRBJ2-2, with D perhaps matching TRBD1 (6 bases). Trimming cost V 6 bases and J 5 bases, with 13 bases left between them. This CDR3 is built from 14 residues. Germline CDR1 is LNHDA and CDR2 is SQIVND (reference sequence).

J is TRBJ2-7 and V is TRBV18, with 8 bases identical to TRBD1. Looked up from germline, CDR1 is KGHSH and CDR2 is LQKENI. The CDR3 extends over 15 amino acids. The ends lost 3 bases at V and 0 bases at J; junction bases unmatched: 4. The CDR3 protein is CASSPGQGASYEQYF. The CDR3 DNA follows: TGTGCCAGCTCACCTGGACAGGGCGCCTCCTACGAGCAGTACTTC.

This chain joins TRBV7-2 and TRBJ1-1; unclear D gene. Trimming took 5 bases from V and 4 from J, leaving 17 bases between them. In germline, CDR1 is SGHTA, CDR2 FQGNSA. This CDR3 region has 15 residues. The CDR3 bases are TGTGCCAGCAGCCCCCAAGCATGGGAAGCCACTGAAGCTTTCTTT. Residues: CASSPQAWEATEAFF.

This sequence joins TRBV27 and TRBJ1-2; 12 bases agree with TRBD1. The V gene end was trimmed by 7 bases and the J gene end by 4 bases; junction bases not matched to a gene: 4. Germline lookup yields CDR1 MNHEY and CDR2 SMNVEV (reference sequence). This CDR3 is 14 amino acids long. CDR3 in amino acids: CASKGTGGGYGYTF. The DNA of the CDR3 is TGTGCCAGCAAAGGGACAGGGGGCGGCTATGGCTACACCTTC.

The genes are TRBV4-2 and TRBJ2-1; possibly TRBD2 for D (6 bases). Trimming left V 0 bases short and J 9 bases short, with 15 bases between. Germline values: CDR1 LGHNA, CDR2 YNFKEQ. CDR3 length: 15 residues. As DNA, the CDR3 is TGTGCCAGCAGCCAAGATGGACTCCCCGGGGGTGAGCAGTTCTTC. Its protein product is CASSQDGLPGGEQFF.

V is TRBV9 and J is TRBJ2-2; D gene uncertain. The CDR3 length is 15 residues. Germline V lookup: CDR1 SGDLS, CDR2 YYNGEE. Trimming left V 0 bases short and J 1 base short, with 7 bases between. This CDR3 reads CASSVAGLNTGELFF. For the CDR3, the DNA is TGTGCCAGCAGCGTAGCTGGGCTGAACACCGGGGAGCTGTTTTTT.

The CDR3 DNA follows: TGTGCCAGTAGTAACGACAGGGGGAATCAGCCCCAGCATTTT. Translating it yields CASSNDRGNQPQHF. This chain uses TRBV19 with TRBJ1-5; 9 bases line up with TRBD1. CDR3 size: 14 residues. With 4 bases clipped from V and 4 bases from J, the junction kept 2 bases outside the gene matches. Germline CDR1 is LNHDA and CDR2 is SQIVND (reference sequence).

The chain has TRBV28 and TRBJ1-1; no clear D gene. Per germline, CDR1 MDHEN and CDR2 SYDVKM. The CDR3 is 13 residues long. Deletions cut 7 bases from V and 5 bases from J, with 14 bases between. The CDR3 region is CASTKTGPTEAFF. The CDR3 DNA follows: TGTGCCAGCACTAAAACCGGGCCAACTGAAGCTTTCTTT.